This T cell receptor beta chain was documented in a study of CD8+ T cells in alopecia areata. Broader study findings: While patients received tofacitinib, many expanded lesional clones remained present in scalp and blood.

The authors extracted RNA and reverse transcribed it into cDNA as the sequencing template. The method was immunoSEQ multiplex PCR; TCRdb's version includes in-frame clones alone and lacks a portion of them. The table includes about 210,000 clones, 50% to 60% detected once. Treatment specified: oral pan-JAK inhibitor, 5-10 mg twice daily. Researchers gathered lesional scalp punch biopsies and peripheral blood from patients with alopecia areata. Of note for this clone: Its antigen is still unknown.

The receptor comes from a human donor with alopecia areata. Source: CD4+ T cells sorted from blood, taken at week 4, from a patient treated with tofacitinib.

The CDR3 DNA sequence: TGCAGCGTCACGGGCTTCACGTCCTACGAGCAGTACTTC. Translated, it gives CSVTGFTSYEQYF. The rearrangement uses TRBV29-1 and TRBJ2-7; D not resolved. Germline V CDR1 and CDR2: SQVTM, ANQGSEA. CDR3 length: 13 residues. V was shortened by 6 bases and J by 1 base, with 13 bases between the two germline ends.